Listed below are T cell receptor beta chains from one sample, sequenced in a study of early T cells in non-severe SARS-CoV-2 infection. TCRdb fed the 5' RACE reads into MiXCR, producing one record per CDR3 protein. In the table there are 37,000 or so distinct CDR3 sequences, around 6.5% of which are singletons. The sequencing input was whole blood. The receptors originated from an adult who was a healthcare worker with PCR-confirmed SARS-CoV-2 infection or an uninfected control (not recorded which). CDR3s include the opening cysteine and the closing phenylalanine or tryptophan. The order of the fields is J gene, D gene, clone size, V gene, CDR3 protein, CDR3 DNA. D genes are given only for firm matches. Size is omitted from some rows. Given values are once, few, many or a class for expanded clones.

TRBJ2-1	TRBD1	many	TRBV5-6	CASSLRQGYNEQFF	TGTGCCAGCAGCTTACGACAGGGCTACAATGAGCAGTTCTTC
TRBJ2-5	.	many	TRBV15	CATSRDQLEFGQYF	TGTGCCACCAGCAGAGACCAACTAGAATTTGGCCAGTACTTC
TRBJ1-2	.	many	TRBV3-1	CASSQVDGYTF	TGTGCCAGCAGCCAAGTTGATGGCTACACCTTC
TRBJ2-5	.	many	TRBV20-1	CSARDLRQAEETQYF	TGCAGTGCTAGAGATCTTAGGCAGGCGGAAGAGACCCAGTACTTC
TRBJ1-6	.	many	TRBV5-1	CASSSPPGTDPGSPLHF	TGCGCCAGCAGCTCGCCCCCCGGGACGGACCCTGGCTCACCCCTCCACTTT
TRBJ2-7	.	.	TRBV28	CACSFLYEQYF	TGTGCCTGCAGTTTCCTCTACGAGCAGTACTTC
TRBJ1-4	.	few	TRBV5-1	CASSSPDGQSLFF	TGCGCCAGCAGCTCGCCGGACGGACAGTCACTGTTTTTT
TRBJ2-7	TRBD2	few	TRBV28	CASRGAGGPYEQYF	TGTGCCAGCAGAGGGGCGGGAGGGCCCTACGAGCAGTACTTC
TRBJ2-7	.	many	TRBV25-1	CASSDGDLYEQYF	TGTGCCAGCAGTGACGGGGATCTGTACGAGCAGTACTTC
TRBJ1-5	TRBD1	many	TRBV29-1	CSVGAGGQPQHF	TGCAGCGTTGGAGCAGGGGGTCAGCCCCAGCATTTT
TRBJ1-5	.	few	TRBV6-5	CASRRRGAGNQPQHF	TGTGCCAGCCGTAGGCGGGGCGCTGGCAATCAGCCCCAGCATTTT
TRBJ2-1	.	many	TRBV6-2/TRBV6-3	CASSYSRLLRSYNEQFF	TGTGCCAGCAGTTACTCGAGGCTCCTCCGCTCCTACAATGAGCAGTTCTTC
TRBJ1-1	.	.	TRBV5-1	CASSRAGGGMNTEAFF	TGCGCCAGCAGTAGGGCGGGTGGGGGCATGAACACTGAAGCTTTCTTT
TRBJ1-1	.	few	TRBV12-3/TRBV12-4	CASSLREENTEAFF	TGTGCCAGCAGTTTGCGGGAGGAGAACACTGAAGCTTTCTTT
TRBJ2-1	.	.	TRBV28	CASSLGPGLSYNEQFF	TGTGCCAGCAGTTTAGGACCGGGACTTTCCTACAATGAGCAGTTCTTC
TRBJ2-7	.	many	TRBV21-1	CASSKALFCHGLAGRGYEQYF	TGTGCCAGCAGCAAAGCGCTTTTTTGCCATGGACTAGCGGGGCGGGGCTACGAGCAGTACTTC
TRBJ2-6	TRBD2	many	TRBV20-1	CSARVRLAGAGANVLTF	TGCAGTGCTAGAGTCCGACTAGCGGGAGCTGGGGCCAACGTCCTGACTTTC
TRBJ2-3	TRBD2	many	TRBV2	CASSASGRSDTQYF	TGTGCCAGCAGTGCTAGCGGGAGATCAGATACGCAGTATTTT
TRBJ2-5	.	many	TRBV29-1	CSVEAVQETQYF	TGCAGCGTTGAAGCTGTACAAGAGACCCAGTACTTC
TRBJ1-2	.	many	TRBV7-9	CASSSATDGYTF	TGTGCCAGCAGCTCCGCGACGGATGGCTACACCTTC
TRBJ2-3	.	many	TRBV11-1	CASEGWGTDTQYF	TGTGCCAGTGAAGGATGGGGCACAGATACGCAGTATTTT
TRBJ1-1	.	many	TRBV5-1	CASSLDSAGVNTEAFF	TGCGCCAGCAGCTTGGACTCAGCTGGGGTGAACACTGAAGCTTTCTTT
TRBJ2-1	TRBD2	many	TRBV27	CASSRQRGDEQFF	TGTGCCAGCAGCCGCCAACGGGGGGATGAGCAGTTCTTC